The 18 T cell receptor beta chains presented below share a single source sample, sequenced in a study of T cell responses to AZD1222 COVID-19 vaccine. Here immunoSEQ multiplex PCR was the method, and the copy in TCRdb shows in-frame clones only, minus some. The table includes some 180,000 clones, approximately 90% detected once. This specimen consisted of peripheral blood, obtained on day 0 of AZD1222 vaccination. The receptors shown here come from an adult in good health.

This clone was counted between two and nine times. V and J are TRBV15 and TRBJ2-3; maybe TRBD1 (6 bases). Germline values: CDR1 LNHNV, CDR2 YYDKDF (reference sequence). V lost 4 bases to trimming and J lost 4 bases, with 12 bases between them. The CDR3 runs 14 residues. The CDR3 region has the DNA TGTGCCACCAGCATTCACGGACAGTCAGATACGCAGTATTTT. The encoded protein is CATSIHGQSDTQYF.

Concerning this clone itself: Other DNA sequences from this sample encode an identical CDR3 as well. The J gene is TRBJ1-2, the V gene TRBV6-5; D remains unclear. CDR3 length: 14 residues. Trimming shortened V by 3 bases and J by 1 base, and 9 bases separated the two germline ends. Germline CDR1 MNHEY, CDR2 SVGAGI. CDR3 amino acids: CASSYLGGNYGYTF. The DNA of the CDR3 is TGTGCCAGCAGTTATCTGGGTGGTAACTATGGCTACACCTTC.

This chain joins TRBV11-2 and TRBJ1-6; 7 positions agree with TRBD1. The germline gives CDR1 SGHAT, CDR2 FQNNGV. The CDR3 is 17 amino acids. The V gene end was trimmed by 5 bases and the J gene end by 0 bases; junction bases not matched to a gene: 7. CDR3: CASSPTQGRSYNSPLHF. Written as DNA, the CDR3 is TGTGCCAGCAGCCCAACACAGGGGCGCTCCTATAATTCACCCCTCCACTTT.

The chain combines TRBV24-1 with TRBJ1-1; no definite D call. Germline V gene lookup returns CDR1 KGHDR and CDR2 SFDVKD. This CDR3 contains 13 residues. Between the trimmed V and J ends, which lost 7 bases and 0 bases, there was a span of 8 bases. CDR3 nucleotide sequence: TGTGCCACCAGAGAGAGAATGAACACTGAAGCTTTCTTT. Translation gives CATRERMNTEAFF.

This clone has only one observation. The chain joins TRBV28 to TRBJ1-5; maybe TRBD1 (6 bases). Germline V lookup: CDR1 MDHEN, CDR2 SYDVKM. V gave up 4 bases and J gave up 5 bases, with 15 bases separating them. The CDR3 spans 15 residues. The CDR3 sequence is CASSSRQAYHQPQHF. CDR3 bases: TGTGCCAGCAGTTCCCGACAGGCCTACCATCAGCCCCAGCATTTT.

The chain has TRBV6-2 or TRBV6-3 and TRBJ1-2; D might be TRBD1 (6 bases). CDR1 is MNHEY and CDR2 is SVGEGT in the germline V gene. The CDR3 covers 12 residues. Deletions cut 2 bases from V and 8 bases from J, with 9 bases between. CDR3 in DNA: TGTGCCAGCAGTTACGTACAGGGCGGCTACACCTTC. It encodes CASSYVQGGYTF.

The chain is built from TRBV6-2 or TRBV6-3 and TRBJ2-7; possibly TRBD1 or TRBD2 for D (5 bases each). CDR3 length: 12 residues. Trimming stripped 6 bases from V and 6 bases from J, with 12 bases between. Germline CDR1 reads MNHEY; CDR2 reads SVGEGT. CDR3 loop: CASSVKGSEQYF. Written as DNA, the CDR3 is TGTGCCAGCAGCGTAAAGGGGAGCGAGCAGTACTTC.

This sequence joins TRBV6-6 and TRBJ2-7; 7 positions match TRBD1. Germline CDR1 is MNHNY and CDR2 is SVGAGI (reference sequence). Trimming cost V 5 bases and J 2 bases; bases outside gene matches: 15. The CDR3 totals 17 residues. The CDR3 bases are TGTGCCAGCAGTCCCATGACAGGGCCACATTTTCCCTACGAGCAGTACTTC. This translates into CASSPMTGPHFPYEQYF.

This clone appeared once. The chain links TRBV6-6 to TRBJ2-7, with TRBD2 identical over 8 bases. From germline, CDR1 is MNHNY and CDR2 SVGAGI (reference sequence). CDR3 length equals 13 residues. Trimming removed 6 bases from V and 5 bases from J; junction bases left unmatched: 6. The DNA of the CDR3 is TGTGCCAGCAGACCCGGGGGGGCAGACGAGCAGTACTTC. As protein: CASRPGGADEQYF.

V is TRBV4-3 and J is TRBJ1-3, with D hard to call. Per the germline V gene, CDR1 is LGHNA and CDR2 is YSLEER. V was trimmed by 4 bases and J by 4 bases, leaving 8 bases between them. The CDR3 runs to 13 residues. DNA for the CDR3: TGCGCCAGCAGCCTAACAAGCGGAAACACCATATATTTT. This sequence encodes CASSLTSGNTIYF.

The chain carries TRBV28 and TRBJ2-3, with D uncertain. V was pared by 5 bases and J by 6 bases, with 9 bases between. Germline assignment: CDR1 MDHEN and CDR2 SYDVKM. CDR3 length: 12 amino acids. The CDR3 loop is CASSQTPDTQYF. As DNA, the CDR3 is TGTGCCAGCAGTCAGACACCCGATACGCAGTATTTT.

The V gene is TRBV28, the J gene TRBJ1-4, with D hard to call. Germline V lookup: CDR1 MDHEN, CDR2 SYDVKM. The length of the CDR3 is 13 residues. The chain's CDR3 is CATHRGVNEKLFF. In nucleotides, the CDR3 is TGTGCAACTCACCGGGGAGTAAATGAAAAACTGTTTTTT.

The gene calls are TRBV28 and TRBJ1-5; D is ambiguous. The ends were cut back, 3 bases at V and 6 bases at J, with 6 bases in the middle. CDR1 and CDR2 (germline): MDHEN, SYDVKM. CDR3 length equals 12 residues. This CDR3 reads CASSLSLQPQHF. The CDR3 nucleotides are TGTGCCAGCAGTTTGTCCCTTCAGCCCCAGCATTTT. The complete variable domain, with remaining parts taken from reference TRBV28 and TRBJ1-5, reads DVKVTQSSRYLVKRTGEKVFLECVQDMDHENMFWYRQDPGLGLRLIYFSYDVKMKEKGDIPEGYSVSREKKERFSLILESASTNQTSMYLCASSLSLQPQHFGDGTRLSIL.

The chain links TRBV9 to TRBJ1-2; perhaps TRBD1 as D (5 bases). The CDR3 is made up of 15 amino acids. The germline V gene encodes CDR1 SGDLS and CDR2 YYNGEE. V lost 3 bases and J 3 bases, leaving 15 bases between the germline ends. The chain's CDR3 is CASSEGPFLDYGYTF. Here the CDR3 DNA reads TGTGCCAGCAGCGAGGGACCTTTCCTAGACTATGGCTACACCTTC.

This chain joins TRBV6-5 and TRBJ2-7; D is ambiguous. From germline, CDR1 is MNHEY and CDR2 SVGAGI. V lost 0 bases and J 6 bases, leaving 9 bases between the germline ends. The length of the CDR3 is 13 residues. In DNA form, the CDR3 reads TGTGCCAGCAGTTACTCGATCGGGTTCGAGCAGTACTTC. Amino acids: CASSYSIGFEQYF.

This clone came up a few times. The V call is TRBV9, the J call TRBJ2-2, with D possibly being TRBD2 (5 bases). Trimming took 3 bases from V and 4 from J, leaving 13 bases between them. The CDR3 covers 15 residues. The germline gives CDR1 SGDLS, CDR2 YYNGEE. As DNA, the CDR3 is TGTGCCAGCAGCGCGGGGAGTAGCGCCACCGGGGAGCTGTTTTTT. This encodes CASSAGSSATGELFF.

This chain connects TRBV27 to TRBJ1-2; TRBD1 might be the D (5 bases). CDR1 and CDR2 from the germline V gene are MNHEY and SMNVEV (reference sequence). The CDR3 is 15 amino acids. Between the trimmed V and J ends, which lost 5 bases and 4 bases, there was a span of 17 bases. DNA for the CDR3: TGTGCCAGCAGTCCCAACAGGAATGCGGGCTATGGCTACACCTTC. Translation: CASSPNRNAGYGYTF.

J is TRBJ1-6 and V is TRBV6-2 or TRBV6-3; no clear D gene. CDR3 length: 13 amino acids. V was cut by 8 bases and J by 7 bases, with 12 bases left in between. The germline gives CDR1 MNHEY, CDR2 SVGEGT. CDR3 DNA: TGTGCCAGCGGTTGGCAGACCAATTCACCCCTCCACTTT. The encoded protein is CASGWQTNSPLHF.